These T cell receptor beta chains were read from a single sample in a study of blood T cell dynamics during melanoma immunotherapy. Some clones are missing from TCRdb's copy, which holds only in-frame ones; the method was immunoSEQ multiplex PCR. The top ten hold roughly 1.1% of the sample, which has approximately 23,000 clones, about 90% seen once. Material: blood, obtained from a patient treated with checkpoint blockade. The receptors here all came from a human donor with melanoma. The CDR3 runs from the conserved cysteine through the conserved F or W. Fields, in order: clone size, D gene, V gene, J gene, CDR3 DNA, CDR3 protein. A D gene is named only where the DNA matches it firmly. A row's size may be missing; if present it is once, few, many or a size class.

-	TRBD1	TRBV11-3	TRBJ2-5	TGTGCCAGCAGCTTAGGAAACAGGGGCGGAGGAGAGACCCAGTACTTC	CASSLGNRGGGETQYF
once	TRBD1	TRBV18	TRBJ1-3	TGTGCCAGCTCACCTATCAGGGGACAGGTGCCCTCTGGAAACACCATATATTTT	CASSPIRGQVPSGNTIYF
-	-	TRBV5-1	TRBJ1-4	TGCGCCAGCAGACCCCGGGACGGGAATGAAAAACTGTTTTTT	CASRPRDGNEKLFF
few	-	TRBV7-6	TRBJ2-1	TGTGCCAGCAGCCCGGGGGCGGGAGCCTACAATGAGCAGTTCTTC	CASSPGAGAYNEQFF
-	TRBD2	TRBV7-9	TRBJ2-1	TGTGCCAGCAACTTTAAGACTAGCGGGAGTATGAATGAGCAGTTCTTC	CASNFKTSGSMNEQFF
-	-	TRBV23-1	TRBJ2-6	TGCGCCAGCAGTCACGGAGAAGGGTCGTCCGGGGCCAACGTCCTGACTTTC	CASSHGEGSSGANVLTF
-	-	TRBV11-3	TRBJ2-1	TGTGCCAGCAGCCGGGACTCCATCTCCTACAATGAGCAGTTCTTC	CASSRDSISYNEQFF
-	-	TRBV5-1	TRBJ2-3	TGCGCCAGCAGCCTAGATGTGGGGGCGGCAGATACGCAGTATTTT	CASSLDVGAADTQYF
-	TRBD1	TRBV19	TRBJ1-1	TGTGCCAGTGCGACAGGGTGGGACACTGAAGCTTTCTTT	CASATGWDTEAFF
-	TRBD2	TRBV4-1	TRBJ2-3	TGCGCCAGCAGCCTCAGTAGGGAGCGGGAGGGGGCAGATACGCAGTATTTT	CASSLSREREGADTQYF
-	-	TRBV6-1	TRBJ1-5	TGTGCCAGCAGTGAAGCCGGGGGCAGCAATCAGCCCCAGCATTTT	CASSEAGGSNQPQHF
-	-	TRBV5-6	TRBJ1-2	TGTGCCAGCAGCTTGGATAATATGGGCAGGTGGGACTATGGCTACACCTTC	CASSLDNMGRWDYGYTF
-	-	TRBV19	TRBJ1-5	TGTGCCAGTAGTGGGTTTCAGGGGACCAATCAGCCCCAGCATTTT	CASSGFQGTNQPQHF
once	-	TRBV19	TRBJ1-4	TGTGCCAGTAGTAGGCAGGGTGAACTAAATGAAAAACTGTTTTTT	CASSRQGELNEKLFF
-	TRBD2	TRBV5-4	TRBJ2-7	TGTGCCAGCAGCTTGGGTACTAGCGGGGCCTACGAGCAGTACTTC	CASSLGTSGAYEQYF
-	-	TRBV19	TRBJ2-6	TGTGCCAGTAAGGCAGGGGACTCTGGGGCCAACGTCCTGACTTTC	CASKAGDSGANVLTF
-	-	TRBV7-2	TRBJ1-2	TGTGCCAGCAGCTTGTACGGCTATGGCTACACCTTC	CASSLYGYGYTF
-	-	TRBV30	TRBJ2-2	TGTGCCTGGAGTGTAAAGGGGACGTCTCTCGGGGAGCTGTTTTTT	CAWSVKGTSLGELFF
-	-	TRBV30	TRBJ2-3	TGTGCCTGGACCACCCCGGGGGCGTCGCTGCCCACAGATACGCAGTATTTT	CAWTTPGASLPTDTQYF